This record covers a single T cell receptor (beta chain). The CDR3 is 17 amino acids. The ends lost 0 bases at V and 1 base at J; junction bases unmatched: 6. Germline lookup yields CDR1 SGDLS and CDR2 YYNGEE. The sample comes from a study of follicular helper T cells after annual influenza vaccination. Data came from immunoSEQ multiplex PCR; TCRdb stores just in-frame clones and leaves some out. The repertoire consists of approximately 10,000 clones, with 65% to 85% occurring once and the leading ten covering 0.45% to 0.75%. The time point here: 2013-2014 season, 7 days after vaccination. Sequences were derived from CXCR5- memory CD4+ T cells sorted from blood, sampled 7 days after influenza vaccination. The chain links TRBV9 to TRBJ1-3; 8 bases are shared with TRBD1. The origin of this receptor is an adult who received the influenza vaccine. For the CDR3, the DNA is TGTGCCAGCAGCGTAGGGGCAGGGGGCGCTTCTGGAAACACCATATATTTT. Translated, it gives CASSVGAGGASGNTIYF.